This T cell receptor (beta chain) is drawn from a study of blood T cell repertoires in COVID-19. Researchers sorted participants into cohorts using their self-reported clinical history. Original analysis: Scientists estimated how many nucleated cells there were by amplifying reference gene primers. The data were produced by immunoSEQ multiplex PCR, yet TCRdb's version contains in-frame clones alone and is incomplete. The V and J calls and clone size were taken over from that table, and D and trimming were inferred from the DNA. The sample includes approximately 480,000 clones, roughly nine tenths of them seen just once. Sequenced input: PBMCs or T cells enriched from blood (not recorded which). The TCR comes from a woman under 30 who had recovered from COVID-19.

The CDR3 region has the DNA TGTGCCTGGAGTGTACTTCGGGGCTCCTACGAGCAGTACTTC. Amino acids: CAWSVLRGSYEQYF. V gene TRBV30 combines with J gene TRBJ2-7; a weak D match, TRBD2 (5 bases). The CDR3 covers 14 residues. Germline V CDR1 and CDR2: GTSNPN, SVGIG (reference sequence). Deletions cut 0 bases from V and 0 bases from J, with 9 bases between.